The 6 T cell receptor beta chains below were found in one sample sequenced in a study of T cell responses to AZD1222 COVID-19 vaccine. Repertoires were generated with immunoSEQ multiplex PCR, while TCRdb's copy carries only in-frame clones and drops some. In the table there are around 130,000 clones, around 85% of which are singletons. Here the sequenced sample was peripheral blood, taken on day 0 of AZD1222 vaccination. The receptors stem from an adult in good health.

The J gene is TRBJ2-5, the V gene TRBV19; weak D call: TRBD2 (6 bases). The CDR3 runs to 13 residues. V was shortened by 3 bases and J by 4 bases, with 9 bases between the two germline ends. The V gene's germline CDR1 is LNHDA and CDR2 SQIVND (reference sequence). The CDR3 sequence is CASSIGGGETQYF. DNA of the CDR3: TGTGCCAGTAGTATCGGGGGAGGAGAGACCCAGTACTTC.

The J gene is TRBJ1-5, the V gene TRBV3-1 (or the pseudogene TRBV3-2); D is unclear. CDR3 length: 14 residues. Trimming removed 5 bases from V and 2 bases from J, with 10 bases in between. The germline CDR1 and CDR2 sequences are LGHDT and YNNKEL (reference sequence). The CDR3 protein is CASSEQDGNQPQHF. CDR3 coding DNA: TGTGCCAGCAGCGAGCAGGATGGCAATCAGCCCCAGCATTTT.

This sequence joins TRBV24-1 and TRBJ2-1; D unclear. This CDR3 has 16 amino acids. V lost 1 base and J lost 2, with 11 bases in between. Per germline, CDR1 KGHDR and CDR2 SFDVKD. The CDR3 is CATSDLSVRAYNEQFF. The CDR3 DNA is TGTGCCACCAGTGATTTAAGCGTCCGGGCCTACAATGAGCAGTTCTTC.

The V call is TRBV14, the J call TRBJ2-5; the match to TRBD1 covers 7 bases. Germline V gene data show CDR1 as SGHDN and CDR2 as FVKESK. J lost 3 bases, V lost 4 bases, and 8 bases had no gene match. CDR3 length: 15 amino acids. CDR3 nucleotide sequence: TGTGCCAGCAGCCGGAACCCCGGGACAGAAGAGACCCAGTACTTC. Translation: CASSRNPGTEETQYF.

This chain joins TRBV28 and TRBJ1-1; no definite D call. The length of the CDR3 is 16 residues. V was shortened by 7 bases and J by 2 bases, with 20 bases between the two germline ends. CDR1 and CDR2 (germline): MDHEN, SYDVKM. Here the CDR3 reads CASTTTRTRVNTEAFF. DNA of the CDR3: TGTGCCAGCACTACCACCCGCACACGGGTAAACACTGAAGCTTTCTTT.

This chain links TRBV9 with TRBJ1-2; the D is unclear. This CDR3 spans 14 amino acids. Between the trimmed V and J ends, which lost 6 bases and 3 bases, there was a span of 15 bases. Per the germline V gene, CDR1 is SGDLS and CDR2 is YYNGEE. The CDR3 DNA follows: TGTGCCAGCACCATGGGAGGTAATCACTATGGCTACACCTTC. This sequence encodes CASTMGGNHYGYTF.